This entry lists 21 T cell receptor beta chains sequenced from one sample in a study of cytomegalovirus exposure and HLA in healthy donors. PCR involved 60 Vbeta and 13 Jbeta primers. TCRdb's table, derived via immunoSEQ multiplex PCR, lists solely in-frame clones and lacks some. The repertoire holds about 140,000 clones, around 81% seen once, with roughly 2.8% in the top ten. Sequencing was carried out using PBMCs. The source of these receptors is a male donor in good health and CMV-seronegative.

The V and J genes are TRBV2 and TRBJ2-7; TRBD1 aligns across 8 bases. Losses at the gene ends were 6 bases for V and 6 bases for J; bases not matched to a gene: 16. Germline V gene sequence: CDR1 SNHLY, CDR2 FYNNEI. This CDR3 region has 16 residues. In nucleotides, the CDR3 is TGTGCCAGCAGCCCTGGACAGGGATTGGGAGCCCCCGAGCAGTACTTC. Its translation is CASSPGQGLGAPEQYF.

V is TRBV5-1 and J is TRBJ1-3, with 7 positions matching TRBD1. J gave up 8 bases and V 7 bases, and 15 bases lay outside the gene matches. Germline CDR1 is SGHRS and CDR2 is YFSETQ. The CDR3 runs to 15 residues. Here the CDR3 reads CASRGTDITGDTIYF. CDR3 DNA: TGCGCCAGCCGTGGGACAGATATAACAGGGGACACCATATATTTT.

This clone was seen once. J is TRBJ2-5 and V is TRBV2; a possible D gene is TRBD2 (5 bases). Deletions cut 6 bases from V and 1 base from J, with 12 bases between. The CDR3 is 14 amino acids. Germline V gene data show CDR1 as SNHLY and CDR2 as FYNNEI. The DNA of the CDR3 is TGTGCCAGCAGGAAGAGGGCGGCCCAAGAGACCCAGTACTTC. This sequence encodes CASRKRAAQETQYF.

This chain links TRBV7-9 with TRBJ2-7, with 10 bases lining up with TRBD2. Germline V gives CDR1 SEHNR, CDR2 FQNEAQ (reference sequence). J gave up 3 bases and V 1 base, and 12 bases lay outside the gene matches. This CDR3 is built from 18 residues. The CDR3 protein is CASSLVVNIAGGGYEQYF. CDR3 DNA: TGTGCCAGCAGCTTAGTTGTCAACATAGCGGGAGGCGGCTACGAGCAGTACTTC.

This clone has more than one count but fewer than ten. This chain uses TRBV6-5 with TRBJ1-2; 7 positions match TRBD1. Germline CDR1 reads MNHEY; CDR2 reads SVGAGI. After removal of 7 bases from V and 2 bases from J, the junction contained 10 bases not matched to a gene. CDR3 length equals 15 residues. CDR3 DNA: TGTGCCAGCAAATCTGCAGGGGGGACCAACTATGGCTACACCTTC. Protein sequence: CASKSAGGTNYGYTF.

The chain links TRBV27 to TRBJ2-7, with TRBD2 matching 8 bases. V lost 3 bases, J lost 0 bases, and 13 bases stayed unmatched. CDR3 length equals 18 residues. CDR1 is MNHEY and CDR2 is SMNVEV in the germline V gene (reference sequence). The DNA of the CDR3 is TGTGCCAGCAGTTTCTCTCGGGGTAGCGGGGTGAGCTCCTACGAGCAGTACTTC. This sequence encodes CASSFSRGSGVSSYEQYF.

Only a few counts were recorded for this clone. The chain has TRBV29-1 and TRBJ2-4; D is undetermined. V was clipped by 2 bases and J by 8 bases, with 10 bases between them. Germline assignment: CDR1 SQVTM and CDR2 ANQGSEA. There are 12 residues in the CDR3. CDR3 nucleotides: TGCAGCGTTGAATCCCAGAACGACATTCAGTACTTC. Encoded protein: CSVESQNDIQYF.

The chain carries TRBV30 and TRBJ1-4, with D tentatively TRBD1 (6 bases). Germline CDR1 is GTSNPN and CDR2 is SVGIG (reference sequence). The CDR3 is 15 residues long. Trimming shortened V by 2 bases and J by 5 bases, and 15 bases separated the two germline ends. As DNA, the CDR3 is TGTGCCTGGAGTTTCGGGGCCAGGGGAAATGAAAAACTGTTTTTT. Encoded protein: CAWSFGARGNEKLFF.

The table lists this clone with a few counts. J is TRBJ2-7 and V is TRBV27, with a tentative D call TRBD2 (5 bases). In germline, CDR1 is MNHEY, CDR2 SMNVEV (reference sequence). The V end lost 5 bases, the J end lost 3 bases, and 11 bases lay between the germline ends. This CDR3 spans 13 amino acids. This chain's CDR3 is CASSKDGLYEQYF. CDR3 DNA sequence: TGTGCCAGCAGTAAGGACGGACTCTACGAGCAGTACTTC.

The chain combines TRBV18 with TRBJ2-2; tentatively, D is TRBD1 (5 bases). The CDR3 is 16 amino acids. Germline values: CDR1 KGHSH, CDR2 LQKENI. Trimming took off 1 base at V and 7 bases at J, with 16 bases between the two ends. The CDR3 DNA reads as TGTGCCAGCTCACCACAGAGTCGCAGGGTGTTCGGGGAGCTGTTTTTT. Its protein product is CASSPQSRRVFGELFF.

The chain joins TRBV9 to TRBJ2-7; possible D gene TRBD1, 7 bases. V was clipped by 0 bases and J by 3 bases, with 13 bases between them. Germline V gives CDR1 SGDLS, CDR2 YYNGEE. This CDR3 contains 15 residues. The CDR3 region has the DNA TGTGCCAGCAGCGTAGCAGGGGGGACGGTCTACGAGCAGTACTTC. The encoded protein is CASSVAGGTVYEQYF.

V and J are TRBV5-1 and TRBJ2-5, with D perhaps TRBD1 (6 bases). The J call is in doubt because the DNA end fits TRBJ2-7 better. CDR1 and CDR2 (germline): SGHRS, YFSETQ. The CDR3 is made up of 15 amino acids. This CDR3 is CASSLTGQISYEQYF. For the CDR3, the DNA is TGCGCCAGCAGCCTAACAGGGCAGATCTCCTACGAGCAGTACTTC.

The V and J genes are TRBV5-1 and TRBJ2-7; 8 positions match TRBD1. The J segment lost 2 bases and the V segment lost 7 bases, leaving 5 bases of the junction unmatched. The CDR3 loop spans 13 amino acids. CDR1 is SGHRS and CDR2 is YFSETQ in the germline V gene. Here the CDR3 reads CASGSGQAYEQYF. The CDR3, as DNA: TGCGCCAGCGGATCGGGACAGGCCTACGAGCAGTACTTC.

CDR3 coding DNA: TGTGCCAGCAGATTACTAACAGGGGACTATGGCTACACCTTC. This encodes CASRLLTGDYGYTF. V and J are TRBV7-2 and TRBJ1-2, with 7 bases lining up with TRBD1. V lost 6 bases to trimming and J lost 3 bases; unmatched junction nucleotides: 7. CDR1 SGHTA and CDR2 FQGNSA come from the germline V gene. CDR3 length equals 14 residues.

The J gene is TRBJ2-5, the V gene TRBV5-4; D might be TRBD2 (5 bases). Germline CDR1 is SGHNT and CDR2 is YYREEE (reference sequence). The CDR3 contains 16 residues. Trimming pared 0 bases from V and 3 bases from J, leaving 15 bases between. The CDR3, as DNA: TGTGCCAGCAGCTTGGGTGGTAGCGTCTTGGAAGAGACCCAGTACTTC. Translation: CASSLGGSVLEETQYF.

The genes are TRBV27 and TRBJ2-7; 7 bases are shared with TRBD2. The V gene end was trimmed by 5 bases and the J gene end by 5 bases; junction bases not matched to a gene: 15. Per germline, CDR1 MNHEY and CDR2 SMNVEV (reference sequence). The CDR3 consists of 16 residues. The DNA of the CDR3 is TGTGCCAGCAGTAGAGATACCGGGGAGGGGCGGAACGAGCAGTACTTC. It encodes CASSRDTGEGRNEQYF.

V and J are TRBV7-2 and TRBJ2-7; 8 bases line up with TRBD1. Trimming took 6 bases from V and 0 from J; bases not matched to a gene: 4. CDR1 and CDR2 from the germline V gene are SGHTA and FQGNSA. The CDR3 length is 14 residues. Here the CDR3 reads CASSFRGPSYEQYF. The CDR3 region has the DNA TGTGCCAGCAGTTTCAGGGGGCCCTCCTACGAGCAGTACTTC.

Only one count was recorded for this clone. The chain carries TRBV7-6 and TRBJ2-3; 9 bases map to TRBD2. The CDR3 is made up of 15 amino acids. Germline CDR1 SGHVS, CDR2 FNYEAQ. Trimming at V came to 5 bases and at J to 2 bases, leaving 5 bases not matched to a gene. CDR3 residues: CASSEGTSSTDTQYF. In DNA, the CDR3 is TGTGCCAGCAGCGAAGGGACTAGCTCCACAGATACGCAGTATTTT.

V usage is TRBV4-1 and J usage is TRBJ2-7, with D maybe TRBD1 (6 bases). This CDR3 is 16 amino acids long. V dropped 1 base and J dropped 7 bases, with 20 bases sitting between them. CDR1 and CDR2 from the germline V gene are MGHRA and YSYEKL. CDR3: CASSQGTHGQTTEQYF. The DNA for the CDR3 is TGCGCCAGCAGCCAAGGGACGCATGGACAGACTACGGAGCAGTACTTC.

The V and J genes are TRBV6-6 and TRBJ2-7; the match to TRBD2 covers 12 bases. CDR3 length equals 13 residues. Germline CDR1 and CDR2: MNHNY and SVGAGI (reference sequence). The V gene end was trimmed by 8 bases and the J gene end by 6 bases; junction bases not matched to a gene: 5. The chain's CDR3 is CASRLAGVSEQYF. The CDR3 DNA is TGTGCCAGCCGACTAGCGGGAGTATCCGAGCAGTACTTC.

The genes are TRBV7-9 and TRBJ2-7; TRBD2 is a possible D gene (5 bases). CDR1 SEHNR and CDR2 FQNEAQ come from the germline V gene (reference sequence). V lost 6 bases, J lost 3 bases, and 21 bases lay in between. The CDR3 covers 16 residues. CDR3: CASRHSDGSAGYEQYF. DNA of the CDR3: TGTGCCAGCAGGCATTCCGACGGGTCTGCGGGCTACGAGCAGTACTTC.